The 26 T cell receptor beta chains below were found in one sample sequenced in a study of CXCR3-negative and CXCR3-positive naive CD8 T cells. In preparing the TRB cDNA libraries, 5' RACE with UMI labels was used. TCRdb processed the 5' RACE reads again and assigns one entry to each CDR3 protein, with no DNA. The sample holds 100,000 to 150,000 distinct CDR3 sequences. The material sequenced was naive CXCR3- CD8+ T cells from blood. Noted subset: CD45RO-CCR7+CD27+CD95- naive CD8+ T cells lacking CXCR3 (TNR3-). The receptors here all came from a human donor in good health. Some clones in this sample may be carry-over from other donors' samples.

The chain carries TRBV12-3 or TRBV12-4 and TRBJ2-1; the TCRdb D gene call, TRBD1, has no DNA to confirm it. The CDR3 consists of 14 residues. CDR3 in amino acids: CASTPPGAYNEQFF.

The chain joins TRBV7-9 to TRBJ2-1. Germline loops: CDR1 SEHNR, CDR2 FQNEAQ (reference sequence). The CDR3 is 12 amino acids. This CDR3 is CASSEENNEQFF.

This chain connects TRBV29-1 to TRBJ2-2; TCRdb outputs TRBD2, but without DNA this stays unchecked. The CDR3 has 14 residues. Looked up from germline, CDR1 is SQVTM and CDR2 is ANQGSEA. The CDR3 protein is CSVEGLSNTGELFF.

This chain connects TRBV28 to TRBJ1-1; the TRBD1 assignment by TCRdb is unverifiable without DNA. The CDR3 is made up of 16 amino acids. Germline CDR1 is MDHEN and CDR2 is SYDVKM. The CDR3 reads CASSLWGRGQNTEAFF.

This chain joins TRBV28 and TRBJ2-5; no DNA is available, so the TRBD2 call from TCRdb remains unchecked. The germline CDR1 and CDR2 sequences are MDHEN and SYDVKM. The CDR3 sequence is 14 residues long. The CDR3: CASSLDGLQETQYF.

V usage is TRBV6-6 and J usage is TRBJ1-1. The CDR3 is 13 residues long. In germline, CDR1 is MNHNY, CDR2 SVGAGI (reference sequence). CDR3 residues: CASSYVRSEVAFF.

This chain joins TRBV29-1 and TRBJ2-2. Germline CDR1 is SQVTM and CDR2 is ANQGSEA. CDR3 length: 11 residues. The chain's CDR3 is CSVVQGGELFF.

The chain employs TRBV20-1 and TRBJ2-1; TCRdb indicates TRBD2, and absent DNA this call remains unverified. CDR1 is DFQATT and CDR2 is SNEGSKA in the germline V gene (reference sequence). This CDR3 region has 14 residues. The chain's CDR3 is CSAPGLADYNEQFF.

V usage is TRBV12-3 or TRBV12-4 and J usage is TRBJ1-5. The CDR3 sequence is 13 residues long. CDR3 amino acids: CASSTAADQPQHF.

This chain joins TRBV12-3 or TRBV12-4 and TRBJ2-1. This CDR3 contains 13 residues. CDR3 region: CACSTSGYNEQFF.

The chain carries TRBV5-6 and TRBJ2-1. Germline V lookup: CDR1 SGHDT, CDR2 YYEEEE. The CDR3 is 13 amino acids. The CDR3 region is CASSLGNSYYQFF.

The J gene is TRBJ1-1, the V gene TRBV4-1; the TCRdb D gene call, TRBD1, has no DNA to confirm it. This CDR3 has 15 residues. CDR1 MGHRA and CDR2 YSYEKL come from the germline V gene. The CDR3 spells CASSQLGTGGTEAFF.

The chain joins TRBV29-1 to TRBJ1-2; TCRdb picks TRBD1, but there is no DNA to check that call. The CDR3 spans 12 residues. Per germline, CDR1 SQVTM and CDR2 ANQGSEA. CDR3 residues: CSVHRGAYGYTF.

V is TRBV5-6 and J is TRBJ1-1. This CDR3 has 15 amino acids. The germline V gene encodes CDR1 SGHDT and CDR2 YYEEEE. The CDR3 loop reads CASSLVGFGSSEAFF.

The rearrangement links TRBV5-6 to TRBJ2-1. This CDR3 has 13 amino acids. CDR1 SGHDT and CDR2 YYEEEE come from the germline V gene. The CDR3 loop is CASSLAQLGEQFF.

The rearrangement links TRBV28 to TRBJ2-5. Germline loops: CDR1 MDHEN, CDR2 SYDVKM. The CDR3 is made up of 12 amino acids. The CDR3: CASRGPQETQYF.

This chain links TRBV6-6 with TRBJ2-7; TCRdb calls TRBD2, which cannot be checked without DNA. Germline CDR1 and CDR2: MNHNY and SVGAGI (reference sequence). This CDR3 comprises 18 residues. The CDR3 loop reads CASTTIPGLAGGSYEQYF.

The rearrangement links TRBV6-5 to TRBJ1-1; TCRdb's D call, TRBD1, is unchecked because there is no DNA. Germline V gene sequence: CDR1 MNHEY, CDR2 SVGAGI. The CDR3 has 14 residues. The CDR3 sequence: CASSYSAALGEAFF.

The chain employs TRBV3-1 and TRBJ2-5; TCRdb selects TRBD2, and the lack of DNA leaves this call unchecked. This CDR3 spans 16 amino acids. Germline V lookup: CDR1 LGHDT, CDR2 YNNKEL (reference sequence). The CDR3 sequence is CASSQAPGLGEGAQYF.

The rearrangement links TRBV7-8 to TRBJ2-7; TCRdb calls TRBD1, which cannot be checked without DNA. Germline assignment: CDR1 SGHVS and CDR2 FQNEAQ. This CDR3 comprises 12 residues. CDR3 residues: CASSPGDYEQYF.

The J gene is TRBJ2-1, the V gene TRBV28. Germline loops: CDR1 MDHEN, CDR2 SYDVKM. The CDR3 covers 13 residues. The CDR3 region is CASSLRGVNEQFF.

The rearrangement joins TRBV29-1 to TRBJ1-1; as DNA is missing, the TRBD1 call by TCRdb cannot be tested. CDR1 is SQVTM, CDR2 ANQGSEA, per germline. The CDR3 is made up of 13 amino acids. The CDR3 protein is CSVGGAVNTEAFF.

This CDR3 reads CASSQEQGAGTEAFF. This chain links TRBV3-1 with TRBJ1-1; TCRdb selects TRBD1, and the lack of DNA leaves this call unchecked. CDR3 length: 15 amino acids. CDR1 LGHDT and CDR2 YNNKEL come from the germline V gene (reference sequence).

The chain links TRBV12-3 or TRBV12-4 to TRBJ2-1. The CDR3 is 13 residues long. The CDR3 reads CASSLSGPNEQFF.

The rearrangement uses TRBV5-5 and TRBJ2-7; TCRdb's D gene call, TRBD2, goes unchecked for lack of DNA. Germline CDR1 reads SGHKS; CDR2 reads YYEKEE (reference sequence). CDR3 length equals 19 residues. The CDR3 is CASSLELLPTSGSSYEQYF. The full variable domain, completed using reference TRBV5-5 and TRBJ2-7, is DAGVTQSPTHLIKTRGQQVTLRCSPISGHKSVSWYQQVLGQGPQFIFQYYEKEERGRGNFPDRFSARQFPNYSSELNVNALLLGDSALYLCASSLELLPTSGSSYEQYFGPGTRLTVT.

V and J are TRBV4-1 and TRBJ1-2; TCRdb selects TRBD1, and the lack of DNA leaves this call unchecked. The CDR3 is 15 amino acids. Germline V gene sequence: CDR1 MGHRA, CDR2 YSYEKL. CDR3 amino acids: CASSQDQGQTYGYTF.